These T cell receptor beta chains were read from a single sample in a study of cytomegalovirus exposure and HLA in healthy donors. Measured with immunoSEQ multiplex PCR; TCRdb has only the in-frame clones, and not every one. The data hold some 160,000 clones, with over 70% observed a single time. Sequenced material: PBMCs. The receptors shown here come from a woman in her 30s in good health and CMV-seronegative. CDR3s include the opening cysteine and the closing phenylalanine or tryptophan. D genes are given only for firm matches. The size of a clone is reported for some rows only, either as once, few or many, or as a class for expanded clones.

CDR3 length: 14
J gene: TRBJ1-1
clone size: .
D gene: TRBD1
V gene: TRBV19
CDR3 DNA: TGTGCCAGTAGCTCAACTCAGGGGGATACTGAAGCTTTCTTT
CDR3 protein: CASSSTQGDTEAFF

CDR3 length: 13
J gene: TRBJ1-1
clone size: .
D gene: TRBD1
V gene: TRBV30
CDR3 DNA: TGTGCCGGGCGAACAGGGGAGGCCACTGAAGCTTTCTTT
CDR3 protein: CAGRTGEATEAFF

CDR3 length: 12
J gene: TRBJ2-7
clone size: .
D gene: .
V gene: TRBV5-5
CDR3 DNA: TGTGCCAGCAGCTTGGACATCTACGAGCAGTACTTC
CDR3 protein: CASSLDIYEQYF

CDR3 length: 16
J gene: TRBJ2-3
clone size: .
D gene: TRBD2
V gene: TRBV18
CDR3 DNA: TGTGCCAGCTCACCTCGACTAGCGGGGGACACAGATACGCAGTATTTT
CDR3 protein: CASSPRLAGDTDTQYF

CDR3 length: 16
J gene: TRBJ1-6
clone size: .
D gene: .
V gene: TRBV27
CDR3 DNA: TGTGCCAGCAGTTTAGTGGGCGGGCCCTATAATTCACCCCTCCACTTT
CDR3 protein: CASSLVGGPYNSPLHF

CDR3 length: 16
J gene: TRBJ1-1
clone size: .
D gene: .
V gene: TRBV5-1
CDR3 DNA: TGCGCCAGCAGCTCGGGAGGTACGCCCCTGAACACTGAAGCTTTCTTT
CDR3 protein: CASSSGGTPLNTEAFF

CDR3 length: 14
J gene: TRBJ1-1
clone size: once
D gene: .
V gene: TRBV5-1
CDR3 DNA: TGCGCCAGCAGCTTGGTCCCAGAGGTCCCTGAAGCTTTCTTT
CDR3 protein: CASSLVPEVPEAFF

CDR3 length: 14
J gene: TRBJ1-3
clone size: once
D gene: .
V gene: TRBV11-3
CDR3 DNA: TGTGCCAGCAGCCTGGGGGGTACTGGAAACACCATATATTTT
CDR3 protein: CASSLGGTGNTIYF

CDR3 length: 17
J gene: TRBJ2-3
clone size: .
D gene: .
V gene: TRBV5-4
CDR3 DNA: TGTGCCAGCACCCAAGGGGGGCTAGCGGAGAGCACAGATACGCAGTATTTT
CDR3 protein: CASTQGGLAESTDTQYF

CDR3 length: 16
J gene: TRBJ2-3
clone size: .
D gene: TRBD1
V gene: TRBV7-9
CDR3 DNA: TGTGCCAGCAGCTTAGCGGGGACAGGGTGGACAGATACGCAGTATTTT
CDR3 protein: CASSLAGTGWTDTQYF

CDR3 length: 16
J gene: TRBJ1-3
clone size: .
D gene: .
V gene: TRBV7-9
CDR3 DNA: TGTGCCAGCAGCTTATCCAGGGGTCTCTCTGGAAACACCATATATTTT
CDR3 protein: CASSLSRGLSGNTIYF

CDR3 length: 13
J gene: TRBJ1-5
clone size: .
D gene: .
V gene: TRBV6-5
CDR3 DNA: TGTGCCAGCTCCCCGGTCGGCAATCAGCCCCAGCATTTT
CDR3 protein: CASSPVGNQPQHF

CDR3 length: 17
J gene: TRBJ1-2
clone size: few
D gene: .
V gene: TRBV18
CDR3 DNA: TGTGCCAGCTCACCAACCCGTGGACTTTCTTCTAACTATGGCTACACCTTC
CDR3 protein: CASSPTRGLSSNYGYTF

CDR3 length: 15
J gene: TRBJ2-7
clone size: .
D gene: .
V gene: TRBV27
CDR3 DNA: TGTGCCAGCAGTTTAGTTTGGGCGGGCGACTACGAGCAGTACTTC
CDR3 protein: CASSLVWAGDYEQYF

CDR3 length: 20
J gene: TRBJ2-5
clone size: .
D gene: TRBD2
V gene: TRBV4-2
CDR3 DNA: TGTGCCAGCAGCCAAGAGCGAGCGGGGGGCCTTTTCGCTTCCCAAGAGACCCAGTACTTC
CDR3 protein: CASSQERAGGLFASQETQYF

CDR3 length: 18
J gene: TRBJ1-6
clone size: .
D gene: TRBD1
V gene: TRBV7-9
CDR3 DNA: TGTTCCAGCAGCTCCGTCCCGGGACAGGGGTACCGGGGCTCACCCCTCCACTTT
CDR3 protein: CSSSSVPGQGYRGSPLHF

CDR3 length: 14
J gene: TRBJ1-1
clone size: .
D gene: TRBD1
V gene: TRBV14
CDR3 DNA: TGTGCCAGCAGCCGAGACTTACAGGGGGCACTAGCTTTCTTT
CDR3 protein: CASSRDLQGALAFF

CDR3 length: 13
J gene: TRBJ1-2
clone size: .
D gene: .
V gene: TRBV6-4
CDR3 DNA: TGTGCCAGCAGTGTAGTTCCGTTCCAAGGCTACACCTTC
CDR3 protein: CASSVVPFQGYTF

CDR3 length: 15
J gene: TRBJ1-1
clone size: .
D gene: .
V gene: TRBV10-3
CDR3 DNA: TGTGCCATCGACCCTGGCGGGATGGCGAACACTGAAGCTTTCTTT
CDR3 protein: CAIDPGGMANTEAFF

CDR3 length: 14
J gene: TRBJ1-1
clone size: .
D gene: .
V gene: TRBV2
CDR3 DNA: TGTGCCAGCATCAGGACGCCCGGGGTCACTAAAGCTTTCTTT
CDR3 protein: CASIRTPGVTKAFF

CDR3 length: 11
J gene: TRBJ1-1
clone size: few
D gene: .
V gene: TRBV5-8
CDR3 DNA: TGTGCCACCCAGGGGTACACTGAAGCTTTCTTT
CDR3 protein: CATQGYTEAFF

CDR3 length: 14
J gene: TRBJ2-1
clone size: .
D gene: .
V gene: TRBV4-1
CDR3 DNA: TGCGCCAGCAGTAACCTAGAGCCCCGCGATGAGCAGTTCTTC
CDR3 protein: CASSNLEPRDEQFF

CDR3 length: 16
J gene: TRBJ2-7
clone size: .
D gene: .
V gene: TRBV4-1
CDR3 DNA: TGCGCCAGCAGCCTCCCTGGTGGCGGGCCTCTCCCTGAGCAGTACTTC
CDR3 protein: CASSLPGGGPLPEQYF

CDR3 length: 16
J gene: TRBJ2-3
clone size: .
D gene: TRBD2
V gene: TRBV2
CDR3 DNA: TGTGCCAGCAGTGAAGCTAGCGGGGGGCTCACAGATACGCAGTATTTT
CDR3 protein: CASSEASGGLTDTQYF

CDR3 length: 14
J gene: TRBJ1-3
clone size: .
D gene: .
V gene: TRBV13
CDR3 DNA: TGTGCCAGCAGCGCCCGGACAGCCGGAAACACCATATATTTT
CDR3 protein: CASSARTAGNTIYF

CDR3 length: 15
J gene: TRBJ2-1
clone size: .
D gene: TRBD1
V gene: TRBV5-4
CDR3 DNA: TGTGCCAGCAGCTTGGAACGGCAGGGGGTACCCGAGCAGTTCTTC
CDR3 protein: CASSLERQGVPEQFF

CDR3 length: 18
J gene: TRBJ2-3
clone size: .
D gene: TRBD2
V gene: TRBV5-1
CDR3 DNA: TGCGCCAGCAGCTTGGCCTTCTCGCGGGGGGGCCGGGGAGATACGCAGTATTTT
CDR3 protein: CASSLAFSRGGRGDTQYF

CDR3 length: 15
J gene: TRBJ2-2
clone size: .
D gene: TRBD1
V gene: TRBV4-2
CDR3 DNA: TGTGCCAGCATGACAGGGATTCTGAACACCGGGGAGCTGTTTTTT
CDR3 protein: CASMTGILNTGELFF

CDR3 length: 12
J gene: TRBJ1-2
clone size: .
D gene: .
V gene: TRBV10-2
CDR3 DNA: TGCGCCAGCAGTGAAGGACTCGGTGGCTACACCTTC
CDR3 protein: CASSEGLGGYTF

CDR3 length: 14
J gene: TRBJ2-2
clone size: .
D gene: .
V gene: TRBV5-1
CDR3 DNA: TGCGCCAGCAGCGTTCTCGAGAGCACCGGGGAGCTGTTTTTT
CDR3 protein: CASSVLESTGELFF

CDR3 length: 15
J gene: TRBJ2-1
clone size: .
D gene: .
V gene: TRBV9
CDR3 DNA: TGTGCCAGCAGCGTAGAGGCTGGGACACGCGATGAGCAGTTCTTC
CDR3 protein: CASSVEAGTRDEQFF

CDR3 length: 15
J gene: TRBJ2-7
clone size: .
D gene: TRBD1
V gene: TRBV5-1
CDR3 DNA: TGCGCCAGCAGCTTGGTCACAGGGGGAGACTACGAGCAGTACTTC
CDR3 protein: CASSLVTGGDYEQYF

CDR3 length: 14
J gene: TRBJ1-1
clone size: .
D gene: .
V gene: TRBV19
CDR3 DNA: TGTGCCAGTATGTCTCAATCTCGCAAAACCGAGGCTTTCTTT
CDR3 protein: CASMSQSRKTEAFF

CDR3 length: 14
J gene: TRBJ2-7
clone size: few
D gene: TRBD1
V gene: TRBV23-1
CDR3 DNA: TGCGCCAGCAGTCAATCAAGGGACAGCCACGAGCAGTACTTC
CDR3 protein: CASSQSRDSHEQYF

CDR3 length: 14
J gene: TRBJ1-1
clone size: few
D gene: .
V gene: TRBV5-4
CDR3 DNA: TGTGCCAGCAGCTTGGACTACAGGAGTCCCGAAGCTTTCTTT
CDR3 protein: CASSLDYRSPEAFF

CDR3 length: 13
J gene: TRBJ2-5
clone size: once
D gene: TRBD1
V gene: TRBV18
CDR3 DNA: TGTGCCAGCTCACCGGGACAGGAAGAGACCCAGTACTTC
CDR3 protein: CASSPGQEETQYF

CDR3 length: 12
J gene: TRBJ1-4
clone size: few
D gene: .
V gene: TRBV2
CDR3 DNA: TGTGCCAGCCGGACAGACAATGAAAAACTGTTTTTT
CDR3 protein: CASRTDNEKLFF

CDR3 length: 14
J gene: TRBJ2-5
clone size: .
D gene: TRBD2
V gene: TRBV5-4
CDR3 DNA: TGTGCCAGCAGCTTGAGACTAGCGAAAGAGACCCAGTACTTC
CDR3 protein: CASSLRLAKETQYF

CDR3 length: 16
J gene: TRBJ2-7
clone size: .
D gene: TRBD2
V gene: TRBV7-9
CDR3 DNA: TGTTCCAGCAGCCGACTAGCCGCTACCCCCAATTACGAGCAGTACTTC
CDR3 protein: CSSSRLAATPNYEQYF

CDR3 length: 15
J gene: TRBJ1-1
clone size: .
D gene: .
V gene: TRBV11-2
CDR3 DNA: TGTGCCAGCAGCCCGTTGGGGGGTTTCAGCACTGAAGCTTTCTTT
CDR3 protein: CASSPLGGFSTEAFF

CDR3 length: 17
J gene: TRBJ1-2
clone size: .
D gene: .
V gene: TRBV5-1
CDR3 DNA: TGCGCCAGCAGCTTGGGCTCGGGGGGCGAGGGCGGTCGTGGCTACACCTTC
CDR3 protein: CASSLGSGGEGGRGYTF

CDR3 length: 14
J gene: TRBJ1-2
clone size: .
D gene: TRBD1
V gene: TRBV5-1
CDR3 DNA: TGCGCCAGCAGCTTGGCCGAGGACAGGGGTGGCTACACCTTC
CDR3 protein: CASSLAEDRGGYTF

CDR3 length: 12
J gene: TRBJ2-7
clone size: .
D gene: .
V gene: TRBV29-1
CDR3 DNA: TGCAGCGTTGGTCCGGGCTCCTACGAGCAGTACTTC
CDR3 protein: CSVGPGSYEQYF

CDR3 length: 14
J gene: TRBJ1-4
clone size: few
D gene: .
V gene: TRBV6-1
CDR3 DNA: TGTGCCAGCAGTGTCTCGTCAACTAATGAAAAACTGTTTTTT
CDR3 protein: CASSVSSTNEKLFF

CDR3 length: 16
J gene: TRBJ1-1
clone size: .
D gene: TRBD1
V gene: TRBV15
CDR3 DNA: TGTGCCACCAGCCCCTTTTGGACAGGGACCTTAGAAGAAGCTTTCTTT
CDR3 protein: CATSPFWTGTLEEAFF